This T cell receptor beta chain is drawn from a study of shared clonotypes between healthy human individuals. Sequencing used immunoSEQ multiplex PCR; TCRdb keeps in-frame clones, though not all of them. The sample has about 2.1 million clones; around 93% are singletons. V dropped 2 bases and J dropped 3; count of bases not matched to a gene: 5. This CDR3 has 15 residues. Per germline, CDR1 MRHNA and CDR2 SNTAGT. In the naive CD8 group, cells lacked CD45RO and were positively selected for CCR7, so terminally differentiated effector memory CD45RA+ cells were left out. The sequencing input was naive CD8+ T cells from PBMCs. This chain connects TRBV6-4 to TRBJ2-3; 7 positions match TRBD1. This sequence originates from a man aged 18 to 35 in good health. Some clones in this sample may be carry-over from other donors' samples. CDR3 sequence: CASSDTRGRTDTQYF. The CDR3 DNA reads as TGTGCCAGCAGTGACACTAGGGGGCGAACAGATACGCAGTATTTT.